Listed below are T cell receptor beta chains from one sample, sequenced in a study of cytomegalovirus exposure and HLA in healthy donors. Method: immunoSEQ multiplex PCR; TCRdb's copy keeps in-frame clones and lacks some. The sample has hundreds of thousands of clones, around 66% seen once. Material for sequencing was PBMCs. Receptors were obtained from a female donor in good health and CMV-seronegative. CDR3s include the opening cysteine and the closing phenylalanine or tryptophan. A D gene is named only where the DNA matches it firmly. Size tells how often a clone was seen (once, few, many) or the class of an expanded clone, and some rows leave it out.

abundance: .; j_gene: TRBJ2-7; d_gene: TRBD2; v_gene: TRBV7-8; CDR3aa: CASSPPHGLAGTYEQYF; CDR3nt: TGTGCCAGCAGCCCCCCCCACGGACTAGCGGGAACCTACGAGCAGTACTTC
abundance: few; j_gene: TRBJ1-2; d_gene: .; v_gene: TRBV7-2; CDR3aa: CASSFSQVTYGYTF; CDR3nt: TGTGCCAGCAGCTTTTCGCAGGTGACCTATGGCTACACCTTC
abundance: .; j_gene: TRBJ1-6; d_gene: .; v_gene: TRBV4-1; CDR3aa: CASSQVVDSPLHF; CDR3nt: TGCGCCAGCAGCCAAGTAGTTGATTCACCCCTCCACTTT
abundance: .; j_gene: TRBJ1-1; d_gene: .; v_gene: TRBV4-1; CDR3aa: CASSQENGGAFF; CDR3nt: TGCGCCAGCAGCCAAGAAAACGGCGGAGCTTTCTTT
abundance: once; j_gene: TRBJ1-3; d_gene: .; v_gene: TRBV5-1; CDR3aa: CASSLSSGSGNTIYF; CDR3nt: TGCGCCAGCAGCTTGTCCAGTGGGAGTGGAAACACCATATATTTT
abundance: .; j_gene: TRBJ2-1; d_gene: TRBD2; v_gene: TRBV2; CDR3aa: CASSSTSGPYNEQFF; CDR3nt: TGTGCCAGCAGTAGTACTAGCGGGCCCTACAATGAGCAGTTCTTC
abundance: .; j_gene: TRBJ1-2; d_gene: .; v_gene: TRBV6-7; CDR3aa: CASSYSGKGYTF; CDR3nt: TGTGCCAGCAGTTACTCCGGGAAGGGCTACACCTTC
abundance: .; j_gene: TRBJ2-7; d_gene: .; v_gene: TRBV6-1; CDR3aa: CASSEPLRTVEWNF; CDR3nt: TGTGCCAGCAGTGAACCGCTCCGGACTGTCGAGTGGAACTTC
abundance: .; j_gene: TRBJ2-7; d_gene: TRBD1; v_gene: TRBV18; CDR3aa: CASSRQGLYEQYF; CDR3nt: TGTGCCAGCTCACGACAGGGCCTCTACGAGCAGTACTTC
abundance: .; j_gene: TRBJ1-1; d_gene: TRBD1; v_gene: TRBV9; CDR3aa: CASSTQTGAIAEAFF; CDR3nt: TGTGCCAGCAGCACGCAGACAGGGGCAATCGCTGAAGCTTTCTTT
abundance: .; j_gene: TRBJ2-7; d_gene: TRBD2; v_gene: TRBV7-9; CDR3aa: CASSLGASGRYEQYF; CDR3nt: TGTGCCAGCAGCTTAGGGGCTAGCGGGAGGTACGAGCAGTACTTC
abundance: .; j_gene: TRBJ2-2; d_gene: TRBD1; v_gene: TRBV7-9; CDR3aa: CASSLDGRGPGELFF; CDR3nt: TGTGCCAGCAGCTTAGATGGCAGGGGGCCCGGGGAGCTGTTTTTT
abundance: .; j_gene: TRBJ1-3; d_gene: .; v_gene: TRBV28; CDR3aa: CASSPRQLLSGGNTIYF; CDR3nt: TGTGCCAGCAGTCCCCGACAGCTCCTATCAGGCGGAAACACCATATATTTT
abundance: .; j_gene: TRBJ1-1; d_gene: .; v_gene: TRBV7-3; CDR3aa: CASSLTSMNTEAFF; CDR3nt: TGTGCCAGCAGCTTAACGAGTATGAACACTGAAGCTTTCTTT
abundance: .; j_gene: TRBJ1-1; d_gene: .; v_gene: TRBV30; CDR3aa: CAWNLRPRNTEAFF; CDR3nt: TGTGCCTGGAACCTCAGGCCCAGGAACACTGAAGCTTTCTTT
abundance: .; j_gene: TRBJ2-3; d_gene: .; v_gene: TRBV25-1; CDR3aa: CASISGQGKADTQYF; CDR3nt: TGTGCCAGCATTTCGGGTCAGGGGAAGGCAGATACGCAGTATTTT
abundance: .; j_gene: TRBJ2-3; d_gene: .; v_gene: TRBV5-1; CDR3aa: CASSYGGSQGIDTQYF; CDR3nt: TGCGCCAGCAGCTATGGGGGCTCGCAGGGAATAGATACGCAGTATTTT
abundance: .; j_gene: TRBJ2-7; d_gene: .; v_gene: TRBV5-1; CDR3aa: CASSLVGGQDEQYF; CDR3nt: TGCGCCAGCAGCTTGGTCGGGGGGCAGGACGAGCAGTACTTC
abundance: few; j_gene: TRBJ1-2; d_gene: .; v_gene: TRBV18; CDR3aa: CASSPGANYGYTF; CDR3nt: TGTGCCAGCTCACCAGGGGCGAACTATGGCTACACCTTC
abundance: .; j_gene: TRBJ2-1; d_gene: .; v_gene: TRBV7-6; CDR3aa: CASSLRSNEQFF; CDR3nt: TGTGCCAGCTCTCTGAGATCCAATGAGCAGTTCTTC
abundance: few; j_gene: TRBJ2-3; d_gene: .; v_gene: TRBV5-6; CDR3aa: CASSIGTFSHSDTQYF; CDR3nt: TGTGCCAGCAGCATAGGGACTTTCTCCCACTCAGATACGCAGTATTTT
abundance: .; j_gene: TRBJ1-4; d_gene: TRBD1; v_gene: TRBV5-1; CDR3aa: CASSLSTDRGKLFF; CDR3nt: TGCGCCAGCAGCTTAAGTACTGACAGGGGGAAACTGTTTTTT
abundance: .; j_gene: TRBJ1-1; d_gene: .; v_gene: TRBV7-2; CDR3aa: CASSPGGGRAGGTEAFF; CDR3nt: TGTGCCAGCAGCCCGGGGGGGGGTAGGGCCGGTGGGACTGAAGCTTTCTTT
abundance: .; j_gene: TRBJ1-5; d_gene: TRBD1; v_gene: TRBV18; CDR3aa: CASSRRTGDGGQPQHF; CDR3nt: TGTGCCAGCTCACGAAGGACAGGGGACGGGGGTCAGCCCCAGCATTTT
abundance: few; j_gene: TRBJ2-2; d_gene: TRBD1; v_gene: TRBV2; CDR3aa: CALAGTGGLGELFF; CDR3nt: TGTGCATTGGCCGGGACAGGGGGGCTCGGGGAGCTGTTTTTT
abundance: few; j_gene: TRBJ2-1; d_gene: .; v_gene: TRBV6-4; CDR3aa: CASSLEGAYNEQFF; CDR3nt: TGTGCCAGCAGTTTAGAGGGGGCCTACAATGAGCAGTTCTTC
abundance: .; j_gene: TRBJ2-1; d_gene: .; v_gene: TRBV4-2; CDR3aa: CASSQVWGPDEQFF; CDR3nt: TGTGCCAGCAGCCAAGTATGGGGCCCCGATGAGCAGTTCTTC
abundance: .; j_gene: TRBJ2-7; d_gene: TRBD2; v_gene: TRBV28; CDR3aa: CASSLGLAEPIITYEQYF; CDR3nt: TGTGCCAGCAGTTTAGGGCTAGCGGAACCTATAATAACCTACGAGCAGTACTTC
abundance: .; j_gene: TRBJ2-1; d_gene: TRBD2; v_gene: TRBV27; CDR3aa: CASSPGLAGVNEQFF; CDR3nt: TGTGCCAGCAGTCCAGGACTAGCGGGAGTCAATGAGCAGTTCTTC
abundance: few; j_gene: TRBJ1-2; d_gene: TRBD1; v_gene: TRBV2; CDR3aa: CASREDRDLNYGYTF; CDR3nt: TGTGCCAGCAGGGAAGACAGGGACCTTAACTATGGCTACACCTTC
abundance: .; j_gene: TRBJ2-7; d_gene: .; v_gene: TRBV23-1; CDR3aa: CASSQPDLETHEQYF; CDR3nt: TGCGCCAGCAGTCAACCGGACTTAGAGACACACGAGCAGTACTTC
abundance: .; j_gene: TRBJ1-2; d_gene: TRBD1; v_gene: TRBV5-4; CDR3aa: CASSLATGISGYTF; CDR3nt: TGTGCCAGCAGCTTGGCGACAGGGATAAGCGGCTACACCTTC
abundance: few; j_gene: TRBJ2-7; d_gene: .; v_gene: TRBV27; CDR3aa: CASSIGRGVDEQYF; CDR3nt: TGTGCCAGCAGTATCGGCAGGGGCGTCGACGAGCAGTACTTC
abundance: few; j_gene: TRBJ2-7; d_gene: .; v_gene: TRBV10-1; CDR3aa: CASSASVPYEQYF; CDR3nt: TGCGCCAGCAGTGCTAGCGTTCCTTACGAGCAGTACTTC
abundance: .; j_gene: TRBJ2-7; d_gene: TRBD2; v_gene: TRBV27; CDR3aa: CASSLLTSGTYEQYF; CDR3nt: TGTGCCAGCAGTTTGTTGACTAGCGGGACGTACGAGCAGTACTTC
abundance: .; j_gene: TRBJ2-5; d_gene: TRBD2; v_gene: TRBV5-1; CDR3aa: CASSFELAGDAETQYF; CDR3nt: TGCGCCAGCAGCTTTGAACTAGCGGGAGATGCGGAGACCCAGTACTTC
abundance: .; j_gene: TRBJ1-5; d_gene: .; v_gene: TRBV7-9; CDR3aa: CASSTGTKDYQPQHF; CDR3nt: TGTGCCAGCAGCACCGGGACTAAAGATTACCAGCCCCAGCATTTT
abundance: .; j_gene: TRBJ2-1; d_gene: TRBD2; v_gene: TRBV29-1; CDR3aa: CSVELLGLAGPNEQFF; CDR3nt: TGCAGCGTTGAGCTGTTGGGACTAGCGGGACCCAATGAGCAGTTCTTC
abundance: .; j_gene: TRBJ1-1; d_gene: .; v_gene: TRBV6-5; CDR3aa: CASSPPGWLGTEAFF; CDR3nt: TGTGCCAGCAGTCCACCAGGGTGGTTGGGCACTGAAGCTTTCTTT
abundance: .; j_gene: TRBJ2-1; d_gene: TRBD2; v_gene: TRBV30; CDR3aa: CAWSGGGHEQFF; CDR3nt: TGTGCCTGGAGTGGGGGGGGACATGAGCAGTTCTTC
abundance: .; j_gene: TRBJ2-3; d_gene: .; v_gene: TRBV25-1; CDR3aa: CASSDSGADTQYF; CDR3nt: TGTGCCAGCAGTGACTCCGGAGCAGATACGCAGTATTTT
abundance: .; j_gene: TRBJ2-1; d_gene: TRBD2; v_gene: TRBV5-4; CDR3aa: CASSLGGLAGGEQFF; CDR3nt: TGTGCCAGCAGCTTGGGTGGCTTAGCGGGAGGAGAGCAGTTCTTC
abundance: .; j_gene: TRBJ1-4; d_gene: TRBD1; v_gene: TRBV27; CDR3aa: CASSSGTGGFWEKLFF; CDR3nt: TGTGCCAGCAGCTCCGGGACAGGGGGCTTTTGGGAAAAACTGTTTTTT
abundance: few; j_gene: TRBJ1-5; d_gene: TRBD1; v_gene: TRBV6-1; CDR3aa: CASSGGRGYNNQPQHF; CDR3nt: TGTGCCAGCAGTGGGGGCAGGGGGTATAACAATCAGCCCCAGCATTTT
abundance: .; j_gene: TRBJ2-4; d_gene: TRBD2; v_gene: TRBV11-3; CDR3aa: CASSARLAGENIQYF; CDR3nt: TGTGCCAGCAGCGCCAGACTAGCGGGAGAAAACATTCAGTACTTC
abundance: .; j_gene: TRBJ2-7; d_gene: .; v_gene: TRBV11-1; CDR3aa: CASSALGGNLAYEQYF; CDR3nt: TGTGCCAGCAGCGCCTTGGGGGGAAATCTAGCCTACGAGCAGTACTTC